What follows are 9 T cell receptor beta chains derived from one specimen sequenced in a study of control samples from healthy donors and cancer patients. Libraries were prepared by immunoSEQ multiplex PCR; TCRdb keeps only in-frame clonotypes and omits some of them. The sample gives about 160,000 clones, 95% to 96% of which show up once; just over 1% is in the top ten. Material for sequencing was blood. These receptors came from a woman aged 25-40 years in good health.

The chain uses TRBV6-6 and TRBJ1-6, with D possibly being TRBD1 (6 bases). CDR1 and CDR2 from the germline V gene are MNHNY and SVGAGI (reference sequence). The V end lost 2 bases, the J end lost 14 bases, and 16 bases lay between the germline ends. The CDR3 length is 14 residues. The CDR3 coding sequence is TGTGCCAGCAGTTACGAGGGGACACTCGGATCCCTCCACTTT. Translating gives CASSYEGTLGSLHF.

V is TRBV18 and J is TRBJ1-4, with TRBD1 as a possible D gene (6 bases). This CDR3 has 15 residues. Germline CDR1 KGHSH, CDR2 LQKENI. Trimming shortened V by 1 base and J by 3 bases, and 9 bases separated the two germline ends. For the CDR3, the DNA is TGTGCCAGCTCACCACTGGGACAATCTAATGAAAAACTGTTTTTT. Translation gives CASSPLGQSNEKLFF.

This chain joins TRBV27 and TRBJ2-2, with no clear D. The V and J ends lost 6 bases and 8 bases respectively, with 10 bases between them. Germline V CDR1 and CDR2: MNHEY, SMNVEV (reference sequence). This CDR3 is built from 12 residues. The CDR3 nucleotides read TGTGCCAGCAGAAGGGTTGCGGGGGAGCTGTTTTTT. Encoded protein: CASRRVAGELFF.

V and J are TRBV9 and TRBJ1-4; TRBD1 agrees at 7 bases. The length of the CDR3 is 15 residues. The junction had 6 bases not matched to a gene; V was cut back by 0 bases and J by 7 bases. The germline V gene encodes CDR1 SGDLS and CDR2 YYNGEE. The CDR3 nucleotides are TGTGCCAGCAGCGTAGGAGAGACAGGGAGTGAAAAACTGTTTTTT. It yields the protein CASSVGETGSEKLFF.

The CDR3 loop is CASSVGIHNEQFF. Written as DNA, the CDR3 is TGTGCCAGCAGCGTAGGTATTCACAATGAGCAGTTCTTC. The chain employs TRBV9 and TRBJ2-1, with D uncertain. The ends were cut back, 0 bases at V and 5 bases at J, with 6 bases in the middle. Germline assignment: CDR1 SGDLS and CDR2 YYNGEE. The CDR3 has 13 amino acids.

V usage is TRBV30 and J usage is TRBJ2-1, with D perhaps matching TRBD1 or TRBD2 (6 bases each). The V end was cut by 3 bases, the J end by 8 bases, with 23 bases between. Germline CDR1 GTSNPN, CDR2 SVGIG (reference sequence). The CDR3 runs to 16 residues. The CDR3 loop reads CAWSPRTGIGGDEQFF. The CDR3 coding sequence is TGTGCCTGGAGCCCCCGTACAGGGATCGGCGGGGATGAGCAGTTCTTC.

V gene TRBV11-2 combines with J gene TRBJ1-5; D is perhaps TRBD1 (5 bases). Germline CDR1 is SGHAT and CDR2 is FQNNGV. The CDR3 consists of 14 residues. Between the trimmed V and J ends, which lost 5 bases and 4 bases, there was a span of 12 bases. CDR3 DNA: TGTGCCAGCAGCCTTGGGGCGGTGAATCAGCCCCAGCATTTT. Encoded protein: CASSLGAVNQPQHF.

This clone was counted a single time. The chain carries TRBV28 and TRBJ1-5; the D gene is possibly TRBD1 (6 bases). The CDR3 covers 16 residues. The V end was cut by 2 bases, the J end by 0 bases, with 11 bases between. CDR1 is MDHEN, CDR2 SYDVKM, per germline. The CDR3 loop is CASSLVTGYSNQPQHF. In nucleotides, the CDR3 is TGTGCCAGCAGTTTAGTTACAGGGTATAGCAATCAGCCCCAGCATTTT.

The V gene is TRBV6-6, the J gene TRBJ2-7; a possible D gene is TRBD2 (5 bases). Germline V gene lookup returns CDR1 MNHNY and CDR2 SVGAGI (reference sequence). Trimming removed 4 bases at V and 3 bases at J, with 13 bases between. The CDR3 is 14 residues long. The CDR3 region has the DNA TGTGCCAGCAGTTCTCTTGGACGGGACTACGAGCAGTACTTC. It translates to CASSSLGRDYEQYF.